What follows are 31 T cell receptor beta chains derived from one specimen sequenced in a study of PD-L1 blockade in urothelial cancer. Clones were sequenced by immunoSEQ multiplex PCR, and TCRdb holds only the in-frame ones, with some missing. The table shows approximately 100,000 clones, with 90% to 95% occurring only once. Specimen: PBMCs, collected around atezolizumab (anti-PD-L1) treatment. The receptor set was obtained from a woman of 80 years or more with urothelial cancer.

The rearrangement uses TRBV19 and TRBJ1-1, with a weak D call TRBD1 (5 bases). CDR3 length: 14 residues. V gave up 4 bases and J gave up 5 bases, with 14 bases separating them. Germline values: CDR1 LNHDA, CDR2 SQIVND (reference sequence). CDR3 sequence: CASSTDSLRTEAFF. The CDR3 DNA follows: TGTGCCAGTAGTACCGACAGTTTGCGGACTGAAGCTTTCTTT.

This chain links TRBV28 with TRBJ1-1; D gene unclear. Germline V gene lookup returns CDR1 MDHEN and CDR2 SYDVKM. The CDR3 is 11 residues long. Trimming left V 11 bases short and J 0 bases short, with 7 bases between. The CDR3 loop is CAAGMNTEAFF. The CDR3 DNA is TGTGCCGCGGGAATGAACACTGAAGCTTTCTTT.

V usage is TRBV7-8 and J usage is TRBJ2-2, with 10 bases matching TRBD2. Germline V lookup: CDR1 SGHVS, CDR2 FQNEAQ. V lost 2 bases and J lost 3; bases outside the gene matches: 3. The CDR3 runs 16 residues. In DNA form, the CDR3 reads TGTGCCAGCAGCTTATGGCTAGCGGGAGACACCGGGGAGCTGTTTTTT. Its protein product is CASSLWLAGDTGELFF.

The chain joins TRBV28 to TRBJ2-7, with 8 bases aligning to TRBD1. The germline V gene encodes CDR1 MDHEN and CDR2 SYDVKM. The V gene end was trimmed by 5 bases and the J gene end by 6 bases; junction bases not matched to a gene: 12. The CDR3 extends over 15 amino acids. The CDR3 sequence is CASSKPTGAGFEQYF. The CDR3 coding sequence is TGTGCCAGCAGTAAACCGACAGGGGCGGGTTTCGAGCAGTACTTC.

The rearrangement uses TRBV28 and TRBJ1-5; D call uncertain. CDR3 size: 13 residues. Per the germline V gene, CDR1 is MDHEN and CDR2 is SYDVKM. With 6 bases removed from V and 5 bases from J, the gap between germline ends came to 11 bases. The CDR3 here is CASRRRGHQPQHF. CDR3 coding DNA: TGTGCCAGCAGACGCCGGGGTCATCAGCCCCAGCATTTT.

The chain joins TRBV5-8 to TRBJ1-4; D possibly corresponds to TRBD1 (5 bases). CDR1 and CDR2 (germline): SGHTS, YDEGEE. This CDR3 has 17 residues. Trimming removed 0 bases from V and 3 bases from J, with 15 bases in between. For the CDR3, the DNA is TGTGCCAGCAGCTTGGAGGGCAGGGTAGCCGCTAATGAAAAACTGTTTTTT. Protein: CASSLEGRVAANEKLFF.

The chain employs TRBV6-1 and TRBJ2-5, with D unresolved. The V and J ends lost 3 bases and 1 base respectively, with 15 bases between them. CDR1 is MNHNS, CDR2 SASEGT, per germline. The CDR3 is made up of 16 amino acids. The DNA of the CDR3 is TGTGCCAGCAGTGAGCGAAATAGGTGGGCCCAAGAGACCCAGTACTTC. It codes for CASSERNRWAQETQYF.

The chain combines TRBV19 with TRBJ1-5, with TRBD1 matching over 10 bases. J gave up 5 bases and V 5 bases, and 15 bases lay outside the gene matches. CDR1 LNHDA and CDR2 SQIVND come from the germline V gene (reference sequence). This CDR3 is built from 18 residues. The CDR3 region is CASSGTTGGPLAYQPQHF. CDR3 bases: TGTGCCAGTAGTGGGACGACAGGGGGCCCACTGGCCTATCAGCCCCAGCATTTT.

The CDR3 nucleotides read TGTGCCAGCAGCTTAGGGGTCTTAGCGCCAACCTACGAGCAGTACTTC. Translating gives CASSLGVLAPTYEQYF. The rearrangement uses TRBV7-9 and TRBJ2-7; a weak D match, TRBD2 (5 bases). The length of the CDR3 is 16 residues. Per germline, CDR1 SEHNR and CDR2 FQNEAQ (reference sequence). V lost 1 base and J lost 2, with 15 bases in between.

The chain's CDR3 is CASRNPGQGVHSGANVLTF. The DNA for the CDR3 is TGTGCCAGCAGGAATCCGGGACAGGGGGTCCACTCTGGGGCCAACGTCCTGACTTTC. The J gene is TRBJ2-6, the V gene TRBV11-2; 11 bases line up with TRBD1. CDR1 SGHAT and CDR2 FQNNGV come from the germline V gene. The CDR3 has 19 amino acids. The V and J ends lost 6 bases and 0 bases, in that order; junction bases with no gene match: 10.

This rearrangement joins TRBV6-1 to TRBJ2-1, with a tentative D call TRBD2 (6 bases). Per germline, CDR1 MNHNS and CDR2 SASEGT. V lost 1 base to trimming and J lost 7 bases, with 14 bases between them. The CDR3 is made up of 15 amino acids. The CDR3 region is CASSEGGAFMNEQFF. The CDR3 nucleotides are TGTGCCAGCAGTGAAGGCGGGGCATTCATGAATGAGCAGTTCTTC.

The CDR3 region has the DNA TGTGCCAGCTTAGGGGCAGGGGCCAACGTCCTGACTTTC. Translation: CASLGAGANVLTF. The chain is built from TRBV7-9 and TRBJ2-6; D might be TRBD1 (5 bases). CDR3 size: 13 residues. CDR1 SEHNR and CDR2 FQNEAQ come from the germline V gene (reference sequence). V dropped 8 bases and J dropped 4 bases, with 9 bases sitting between them.

This chain uses TRBV5-8 with TRBJ2-3; tentatively, D is TRBD1 (6 bases). In germline, CDR1 is SGHTS, CDR2 YDEGEE. The CDR3 runs to 14 residues. V lost 2 bases and J lost 2, with 9 bases in between. CDR3 region: CASSLGQNTDTQYF. CDR3 in DNA: TGTGCCAGCAGCTTAGGACAGAACACAGATACGCAGTATTTT.

The gene calls are TRBV7-3 and TRBJ1-1; TRBD1 matches 10 bases. Germline V lookup: CDR1 SGHTA, CDR2 FQGTGA. With 5 bases clipped from V and 0 bases from J, the junction kept 3 bases outside the gene matches. CDR3 length: 15 residues. CDR3 residues: CASSIGQGVNTEAFF. The DNA for the CDR3 is TGTGCCAGCAGCATCGGACAGGGGGTGAACACTGAAGCTTTCTTT.

This chain joins TRBV5-1 and TRBJ2-2; tentative D call: TRBD1 (7 bases). The V end was cut by 5 bases, the J end by 3 bases, with 11 bases between. The CDR3 runs to 14 residues. Per germline, CDR1 SGHRS and CDR2 YFSETQ. The CDR3 DNA reads as TGCGCCAGCAGGGAGGGACAGCACACCGGGGAGCTGTTTTTT. It is translated as CASREGQHTGELFF.

V usage is TRBV5-1 and J usage is TRBJ2-5; TRBD2 matches at 7 bases. The CDR3 length is 16 residues. V lost 0 bases and J lost 1; bases outside the gene matches: 6. Germline CDR1 reads SGHRS; CDR2 reads YFSETQ. Written as DNA, the CDR3 is TGCGCCAGCAGCTTGGGGGGGGAGGGACCCCAAGAGACCCAGTACTTC. This encodes CASSLGGEGPQETQYF.

This rearrangement joins TRBV28 to TRBJ1-5, with D possibly TRBD1 on 6 matching bases. Germline CDR1 MDHEN, CDR2 SYDVKM. The ends were cut back, 5 bases at V and 6 bases at J, with 14 bases in the middle. The CDR3 loop spans 14 amino acids. The CDR3 nucleotides are TGTGCCAGCAGTCGGACGCAGGGGAGTCAGCCCCAGCATTTT. It translates to CASSRTQGSQPQHF.

The CDR3 DNA reads as TGTGCCAGCAGCCGACCCGGGACAGCGAACACCGGGGAGCTGTTTTTT. Its protein is CASSRPGTANTGELFF. V gene TRBV14 combines with J gene TRBJ2-2; 7 positions match TRBD1. The CDR3 extends over 16 amino acids. The junction had 5 bases not matched to a gene; V was cut back by 4 bases and J by 0 bases. Germline V gives CDR1 SGHDN, CDR2 FVKESK.

V is TRBV27 and J is TRBJ2-5, with 7 bases identical to TRBD2. CDR1 is MNHEY and CDR2 is SMNVEV in the germline V gene (reference sequence). V dropped 5 bases and J dropped 3; count of bases not matched to a gene: 3. The CDR3 extends over 13 amino acids. CDR3 in DNA: TGTGCCAGCAGTCCTCGGGGGGAAGAGACCCAGTACTTC. It is translated as CASSPRGEETQYF.

The chain has TRBV5-4 and TRBJ2-1, with 8 bases identical to TRBD1. The CDR3 covers 14 residues. V shed 6 bases, J shed 7 bases, and the junction held 9 bases outside the gene matches. Per the germline V gene, CDR1 is SGHNT and CDR2 is YYREEE (reference sequence). The CDR3 is CASTRTGTGNEQFF. The CDR3 coding sequence is TGTGCCAGCACCCGGACAGGGACTGGTAATGAGCAGTTCTTC.

The chain uses TRBV5-8 and TRBJ1-2; 10 bases match TRBD1. The CDR3 length is 15 residues. With 3 bases clipped from V and 5 bases from J, the junction kept 7 bases outside the gene matches. Germline-derived CDR1 and CDR2 are SGHTS and YDEGEE. CDR3 bases: TGTGCCAGCAGCTCCCGGACAGGGGGAAGGTATGGCTACACCTTC. Translated: CASSSRTGGRYGYTF.

The chain employs TRBV5-1 and TRBJ1-1, with TRBD1 identical over 11 bases. Germline V gives CDR1 SGHRS, CDR2 YFSETQ. Unmatched junction bases numbered 11, after V lost 0 bases and J lost 10 bases. This CDR3 has 16 residues. The CDR3 is CASSLAGTGGPLVAFF. The CDR3 bases are TGCGCCAGCAGCTTGGCCGGGACAGGGGGGCCTCTTGTAGCTTTCTTT. Variable domain in full (rest from reference TRBV5-1 and TRBJ1-1): KAGVTQTPRYLIKTRGQQVTLSCSPISGHRSVSWYQQTPGQGLQFLFEYFSETQRNKGNFPGRFSGRQFSNSRSEMNVSTLELGDSALYLCASSLAGTGGPLVAFFGQGTRLTVV.

The chain combines TRBV21-1 with TRBJ1-5. TRBV21-1 is marked as a pseudogene. The CDR3 loop spans 14 amino acids. This chain's CDR3 is CASSRWRYNQPQHF. The CDR3 DNA follows: TGTGCCAGCAGCCGGTGGAGATACAATCAGCCCCAGCATTTT.

The rearrangement joins TRBV7-9 to TRBJ2-7, with 7 bases matching TRBD2. The CDR3 is made up of 18 amino acids. Germline loops: CDR1 SEHNR, CDR2 FQNEAQ (reference sequence). The J segment lost 2 bases and the V segment lost 0 bases, leaving 13 bases of the junction unmatched. CDR3 region: CASSLARGSSQAPYEQYF. CDR3 coding DNA: TGTGCCAGCAGCTTAGCGCGGGGGTCGTCCCAGGCCCCCTACGAGCAGTACTTC. The full variable domain, completed using reference TRBV7-9 and TRBJ2-7, is DTGVSQNPRHKITKRGQNVTFRCDPISEHNRLYWYRQTLGQGPEFLTYFQNEAQLEKSRLLSDRFSAERPKGSFSTLEIQRTEQGDSAMYLCASSLARGSSQAPYEQYFGPGTRLTVT.

The V gene is TRBV27, the J gene TRBJ1-1; 7 nucleotides align to TRBD1. This CDR3 has 15 amino acids. Losses at the gene ends were 2 bases for V and 1 base for J; bases not matched to a gene: 4. The germline gives CDR1 MNHEY, CDR2 SMNVEV (reference sequence). Here the CDR3 reads CASSLTGAQNTEAFF. In DNA form, the CDR3 reads TGTGCCAGCAGTTTAACAGGGGCCCAGAACACTGAAGCTTTCTTT.

The chain uses TRBV10-3 and TRBJ1-1, with 8 bases lining up with TRBD1. CDR1 ENHRY and CDR2 SYGVKD come from the germline V gene. Trimming at V came to 0 bases and at J to 6 bases, leaving 12 bases not matched to a gene. This CDR3 is 17 amino acids long. CDR3 coding DNA: TGTGCCATCAGTGAGTCCGGGACAGGCCCTAGGGGAGCTGAAGCTTTCTTT. Amino acid sequence: CAISESGTGPRGAEAFF.

The chain couples TRBV6-1 to TRBJ2-3, with TRBD2 identical over 12 bases. CDR1 is MNHNS and CDR2 is SASEGT in the germline V gene. The CDR3 sequence is 15 residues long. The V gene end was trimmed by 4 bases and the J gene end by 3 bases; junction bases not matched to a gene: 2. CDR3 amino acids: CASSALAGGTDTQYF. The DNA of the CDR3 is TGTGCCAGCAGTGCCCTAGCGGGAGGGACAGATACGCAGTATTTT.

The chain links TRBV2 to TRBJ2-7; 12 bases are a match to TRBD2. CDR3 size: 14 residues. Trimming took 2 bases from V and 7 from J; bases not matched to a gene: 3. Germline lookup yields CDR1 SNHLY and CDR2 FYNNEI. The CDR3 loop reads CASSERTSGTEQYF. The CDR3 DNA sequence: TGTGCCAGCAGTGAACGGACTAGCGGGACGGAGCAGTACTTC.

V usage is TRBV10-2 and J usage is TRBJ2-7; D possibly corresponds to TRBD2 (6 bases). This CDR3 is 12 amino acids long. With 5 bases removed from V and 6 bases from J, the gap between germline ends came to 11 bases. CDR1 is WSHSY, CDR2 SAAADI, per germline. Written as DNA, the CDR3 is TGCGCCAGCAGTTCGAACGGGGGCGAGCAGTACTTC. This translates into CASSSNGGEQYF.

The chain has TRBV5-4 and TRBJ2-1; perhaps TRBD2 as D (6 bases). The germline gives CDR1 SGHNT, CDR2 YYREEE (reference sequence). There are 16 residues in the CDR3. V was trimmed by 4 bases and J by 7 bases, leaving 21 bases between them. CDR3 protein: CASSRGVGGIVNEQFF. Written as DNA, the CDR3 is TGTGCCAGCAGCCGGGGAGTTGGCGGGATCGTGAATGAGCAGTTCTTC.

The genes are TRBV5-1 and TRBJ2-7, with TRBD2 matching over 14 bases. The CDR3 extends over 16 amino acids. The J segment lost 3 bases and the V segment lost 3 bases, leaving 5 bases of the junction unmatched. Per the germline V gene, CDR1 is SGHRS and CDR2 is YFSETQ. CDR3 region: CASSSGGTSGSYEQYF. The CDR3 bases are TGCGCCAGCAGCTCTGGGGGGACTAGCGGGAGCTACGAGCAGTACTTC.